These T cell receptor beta chains were read from a single sample in a study of early T cells in non-severe SARS-CoV-2 infection. TCRdb passed the 5' RACE reads through MiXCR, listing each CDR3 protein once. This sample has approximately 30,000 distinct CDR3 sequences, with 3% to 5% found just once. The sequencing sample was made of whole blood. These receptors originate from an adult who was a healthcare worker with PCR-confirmed SARS-CoV-2 infection or an uninfected control (not recorded which). Each CDR3 is given with its conserved first and last residue. Each record gives: D gene, clone size, V gene, J gene, CDR3 protein, CDR3 DNA. D genes are given only for firm matches. Clone size is not always given. Where it is, it says once, few, many or a class for expanded clones.

TRBD2	-	TRBV7-2	TRBJ2-3	CASSPSASGRSTDTQYF	TGTGCCAGCAGTCCGAGTGCTAGCGGCCGTAGCACAGATACGCAGTATTTT
-	few	TRBV3-1	TRBJ1-1	CASSQGLQGPMNTEAFF	TGTGCCAGCAGCCAAGGGCTACAGGGTCCTATGAACACTGAAGCTTTCTTT
TRBD2	many	TRBV5-4	TRBJ2-3	CASSLPSGVIDTQYF	TGTGCCAGCAGCTTGCCTAGCGGGGTCATAGATACGCAGTATTTT
-	-	TRBV7-2	TRBJ2-1	CASTWGGRLGEQFF	TGTGCCAGCACCTGGGGGGGGCGCCTCGGAGAGCAGTTCTTC
TRBD1	-	TRBV11-2	TRBJ1-1	CASSPRGPLEAFF	TGTGCCAGCAGCCCCAGGGGGCCCCTCGAAGCTTTCTTT
-	few	TRBV4-1	TRBJ1-5	CASSLGDVSNQPQHF	TGCGCCAGCAGCCTAGGGGACGTTAGCAATCAGCCCCAGCATTTT
-	many	TRBV7-9	TRBJ2-5	CASSLVGETQYF	TGTGCCAGCAGCTTAGTCGGAGAGACCCAGTACTTC
-	many	TRBV14	TRBJ1-2	CASSQEFHDGYTF	TGTGCCAGCAGCCAAGAATTCCACGATGGCTACACCTTC
-	many	TRBV7-3	TRBJ2-1	CASSLLGGYNEQFF	TGTGCCAGCAGCTTATTGGGGGGCTACAATGAGCAGTTCTTC
-	many	TRBV19	TRBJ1-5	CASSIFSLLEDQPQHF	TGTGCCAGTAGTATTTTCAGCCTACTCGAGGATCAGCCCCAGCATTTT
-	many	TRBV28	TRBJ2-7	CASSISVPGQYF	TGTGCCAGCAGCATTTCCGTGCCGGGGCAGTACTTC
-	many	TRBV5-1	TRBJ1-1	CASSLQPLNTEAFF	TGCGCCAGCAGCTTACAGCCCTTGAACACTGAAGCTTTCTTT
-	few	TRBV7-9	TRBJ2-7	CASSLEDF	TGTGCCAGCAGCTTAGAGGACTTC
TRBD2	many	TRBV10-2	TRBJ2-7	CASSDLAGSVYEQYF	TGCGCCAGCAGTGATCTAGCGGGATCGGTTTACGAGCAGTACTTC
TRBD1	-	TRBV6-5	TRBJ1-2	CASSYSSPGGTGTYGYTF	TGTGCCAGCAGTTACTCGTCCCCCGGCGGGACAGGTACCTATGGCTACACCTTC
-	many	TRBV12-3/TRBV12-4	TRBJ2-7	CASSMEVYEQYF	TGTGCCAGCAGCATGGAAGTCTACGAGCAGTACTTC
TRBD1	few	TRBV5-1	TRBJ2-3	CASSLGTVSTDTQYF	TGCGCCAGCAGCCTCGGGACAGTTAGCACAGATACGCAGTATTTT
TRBD2	-	TRBV7-3	TRBJ2-1	CASSPLPRGAGGYNEQFF	TGTGCCAGCAGCCCGCTCCCGCGCGGGGCGGGGGGTTACAATGAGCAGTTCTTC
-	many	TRBV9	TRBJ1-1	CASSVGQGNTEAFF	TGTGCCAGCAGCGTAGGGCAGGGGAACACTGAAGCTTTCTTT
-	many	TRBV9	TRBJ1-1	CASSVGQLMNTEAFF	TGTGCCAGCAGCGTTGGACAGCTCATGAACACTGAAGCTTTCTTT
-	many	TRBV9	TRBJ1-1	CASSVTNTEAFF	TGTGCCAGCAGCGTGACCAACACTGAAGCTTTCTTT
-	many	TRBV29-1	TRBJ1-3	CSVGVGTYSGNTIYF	TGCAGCGTTGGGGTGGGGACGTACTCTGGAAACACCATATATTTT
-	many	TRBV18	TRBJ1-2	CASYGTGAPNYGYTF	TGTGCCAGCTACGGGACGGGCGCTCCTAACTATGGCTACACCTTC
-	many	TRBV5-1	TRBJ1-5	CASSFTGGASQPQHF	TGCGCCAGCAGCTTTACCGGGGGCGCGAGTCAGCCCCAGCATTTT
-	many	TRBV6-2/TRBV6-3	TRBJ2-1	CASSPDHTDEQFF	TGTGCCAGCAGCCCTGACCACACAGATGAGCAGTTCTTC
TRBD1	few	TRBV5-1	TRBJ1-1	CASSSGQRAFF	TGCGCCAGCAGCTCGGGACAGAGAGCTTTCTTT
TRBD2	many	TRBV6-5	TRBJ2-5	CATQGLAGEETQYF	TGTGCCACCCAGGGACTAGCGGGGGAAGAGACCCAGTACTTC
TRBD1	many	TRBV10-3	TRBJ1-5	CAISAHSDRVKGQPQHF	TGTGCCATCAGTGCGCACTCCGACAGGGTTAAGGGTCAGCCCCAGCATTTT